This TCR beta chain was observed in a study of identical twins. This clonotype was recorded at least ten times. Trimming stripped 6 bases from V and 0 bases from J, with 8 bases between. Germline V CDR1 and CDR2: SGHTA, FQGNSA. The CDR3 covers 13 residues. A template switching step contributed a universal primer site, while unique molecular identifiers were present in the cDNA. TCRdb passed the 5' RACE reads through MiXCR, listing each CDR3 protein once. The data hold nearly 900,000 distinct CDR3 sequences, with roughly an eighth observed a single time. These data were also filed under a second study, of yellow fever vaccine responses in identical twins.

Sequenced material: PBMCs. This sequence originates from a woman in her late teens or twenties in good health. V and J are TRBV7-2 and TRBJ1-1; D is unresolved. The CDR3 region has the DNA TGTGCCAGCAGTTCTGCCCTGAACACTGAAGCTTTCTTT. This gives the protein CASSSALNTEAFF.